This note documents a single T cell receptor (beta chain) sequence. Its antigen remains unidentified. The method was immunoSEQ multiplex PCR; TCRdb's version includes in-frame clones alone and lacks a portion of them. The sample gives 300,000 to 350,000 clones, 85% to 90% of which show up once; about 5% is in the top ten. Germline CDR1 is SNHLY and CDR2 is FYNNEI. The germline V and J ends were trimmed by 8 bases and 3 bases, with 10 bases remaining between them. The CDR3 contains 12 residues. The entry originates in a study of Ad26.COV2.S vaccination and SARS-CoV-2 variants. As for the study in general: Donor allocation was to the COV1001 Ad26.COV2.S trial arm. Donor got 5x10^10 or 1x10^11 viral particles of Ad26.COV2.S. General study results and limits: Responses of spike-specific T cells (both CD8+ and CD4+) reportedly showed substantial breadth after vaccination.

The treatment is: 15 to 20 received Ad26.COV2.S at low or high dose, single or two shots; about 5 received placebo; per-sample allocation not given. Samples analyzed were those drawn on day 63 after the first vaccine or placebo injection. The genes are TRBV2 and TRBJ1-1; unclear D gene. The receptor was isolated from a person aged 18-65 years who received the Ad26.COV2.S COVID-19 vaccine or a placebo. Sequenced here: peripheral blood, sampled in a trial of Ad26.COV2.S vaccine versus placebo. This CDR3 reads CASGEGYTEAFF. The CDR3 DNA sequence: TGTGCCAGCGGGGAAGGGTACACTGAAGCTTTCTTT.